This TCR beta chain came from a study of T cell repertoires in cytomegalovirus infection. On the study more broadly: CMV epitopes used comprised recently identified HLA-C-restricted ones and well-studied HLA-B-restricted ones. Findings and caveats of the study: Predominance within the ex vivo response was attributable to HLA-C-restricted CMV-specific TCR beta clonotypes.

This clonotype was seen a few times. Its antigen is unknown. TCRdb processed the reads anew with MiXCR; each CDR3 protein has one entry. This table holds around 500,000 distinct CDR3 sequences, about 42% found once. Germline values: CDR1 MNHNS, CDR2 SASEGT. The V end lost 5 bases, the J end lost 2 bases, and 12 bases lay between the germline ends. There are 15 residues in the CDR3. The gene calls are TRBV6-1 and TRBJ2-2, with D perhaps TRBD2 (6 bases). This TCR was sampled from a human donor in good health (CMV status not recorded). Some clones in this sample may be carry-over from other donors' samples. The starting material was cultured PBMCs, obtained from culture after CMV antigen stimulation. As DNA, the CDR3 is TGTGCCAGCAGTTTAGCGGTAGTAAACACCGGGGAGCTGTTTTTT. Encoded protein: CASSLAVVNTGELFF.